The sequence of this TCR beta chain was determined in a study of T cells after yellow fever vaccination. TCRdb re-called the 5' RACE reads with MiXCR, one entry per CDR3 protein. Seen here are 500,000 to 550,000 distinct CDR3 sequences, 21% observed once, and the top ten hold about 15%. This clonotype was picked up a small number of times. The starting material was PBMCs, obtained approximately 22 days after the first yellow fever vaccination. The source is a man between 18 and 35 years old who received the YFV17D yellow fever vaccine.

The CDR3 bases are TGTGCCAGCAGTGGCCCCGCGGGCAGGGACTATGGCTACACCTTC. It encodes CASSGPAGRDYGYTF. The rearrangement uses TRBV6-1 and TRBJ1-2, with a possible D match to TRBD1 (5 bases). Germline assignment: CDR1 MNHNS and CDR2 SASEGT. With 4 bases removed from V and 3 bases from J, the gap between germline ends came to 15 bases. The CDR3 sequence is 15 residues long.